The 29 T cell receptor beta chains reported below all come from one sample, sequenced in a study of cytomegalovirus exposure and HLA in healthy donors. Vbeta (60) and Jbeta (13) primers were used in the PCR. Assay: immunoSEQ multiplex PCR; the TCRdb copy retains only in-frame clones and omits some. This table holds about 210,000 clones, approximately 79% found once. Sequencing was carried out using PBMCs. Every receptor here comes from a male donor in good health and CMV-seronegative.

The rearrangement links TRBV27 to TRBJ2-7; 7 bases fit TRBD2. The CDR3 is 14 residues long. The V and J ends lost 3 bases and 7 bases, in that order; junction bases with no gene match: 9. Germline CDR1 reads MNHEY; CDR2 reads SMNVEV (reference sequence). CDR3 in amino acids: CASSFGGGTGEQYF. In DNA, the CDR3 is TGTGCCAGCAGTTTCGGGGGAGGGACGGGGGAGCAGTACTTC.

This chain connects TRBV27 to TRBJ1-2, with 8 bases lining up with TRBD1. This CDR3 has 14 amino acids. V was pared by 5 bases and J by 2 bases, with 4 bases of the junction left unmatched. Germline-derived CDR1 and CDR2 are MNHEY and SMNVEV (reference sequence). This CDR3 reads CASSTRTGNYGYTF. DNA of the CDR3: TGTGCCAGCAGTACCCGGACAGGGAACTATGGCTACACCTTC.

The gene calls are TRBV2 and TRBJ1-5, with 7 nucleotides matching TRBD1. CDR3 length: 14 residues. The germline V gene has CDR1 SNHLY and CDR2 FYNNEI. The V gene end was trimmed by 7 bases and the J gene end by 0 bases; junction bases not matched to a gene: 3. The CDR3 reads CASNWDSSNQPQHF. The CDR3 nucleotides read TGTGCCAGCAACTGGGACAGTAGCAATCAGCCCCAGCATTTT.

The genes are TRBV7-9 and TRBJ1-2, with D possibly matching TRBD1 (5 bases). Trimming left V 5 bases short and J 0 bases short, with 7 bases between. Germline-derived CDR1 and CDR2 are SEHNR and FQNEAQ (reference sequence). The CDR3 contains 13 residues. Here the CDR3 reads CASSPGANYGYTF. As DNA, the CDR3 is TGTGCCAGCAGCCCGGGGGCTAACTATGGCTACACCTTC.

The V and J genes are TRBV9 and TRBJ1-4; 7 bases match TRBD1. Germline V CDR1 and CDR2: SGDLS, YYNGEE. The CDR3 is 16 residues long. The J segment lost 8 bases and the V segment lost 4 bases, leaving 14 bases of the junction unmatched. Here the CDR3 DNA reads TGTGCCAGCAGCCCCCGAGGTGAGGGGGCTCGGGAAAAACTGTTTTTT. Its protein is CASSPRGEGAREKLFF.

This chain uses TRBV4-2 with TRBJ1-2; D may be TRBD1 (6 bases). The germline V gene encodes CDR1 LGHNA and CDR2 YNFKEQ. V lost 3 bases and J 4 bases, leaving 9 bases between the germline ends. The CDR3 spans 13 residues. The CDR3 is CASSHRGPYGYTF. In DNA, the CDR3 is TGTGCCAGCAGCCACAGGGGCCCCTATGGCTACACCTTC.

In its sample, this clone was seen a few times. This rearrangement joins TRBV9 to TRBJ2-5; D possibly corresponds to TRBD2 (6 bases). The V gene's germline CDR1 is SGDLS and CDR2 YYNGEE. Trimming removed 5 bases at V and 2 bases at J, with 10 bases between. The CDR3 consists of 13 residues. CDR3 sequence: CASSGGSQETQYF. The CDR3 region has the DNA TGTGCCAGCAGTGGGGGGTCACAAGAGACCCAGTACTTC.

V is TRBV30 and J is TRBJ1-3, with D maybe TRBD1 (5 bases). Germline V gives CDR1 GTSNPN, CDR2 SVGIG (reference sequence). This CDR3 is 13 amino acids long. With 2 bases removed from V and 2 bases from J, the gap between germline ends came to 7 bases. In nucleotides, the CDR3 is TGTGCCTGGAGTTTAGGGGCTGGAAACACCATATATTTT. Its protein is CAWSLGAGNTIYF.

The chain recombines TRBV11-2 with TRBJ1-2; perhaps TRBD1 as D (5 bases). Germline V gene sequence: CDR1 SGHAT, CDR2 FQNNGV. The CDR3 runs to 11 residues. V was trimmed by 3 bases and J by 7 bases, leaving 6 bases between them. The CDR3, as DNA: TGTGCCAGCAGCTTGGGGGGTGGCTACACCTTC. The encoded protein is CASSLGGGYTF.

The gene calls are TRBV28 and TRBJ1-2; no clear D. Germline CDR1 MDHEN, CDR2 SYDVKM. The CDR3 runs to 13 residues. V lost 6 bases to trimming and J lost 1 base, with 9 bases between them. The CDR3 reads CASRPSSNYGYTF. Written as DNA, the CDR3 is TGTGCCAGCAGACCGTCGAGTAACTATGGCTACACCTTC.

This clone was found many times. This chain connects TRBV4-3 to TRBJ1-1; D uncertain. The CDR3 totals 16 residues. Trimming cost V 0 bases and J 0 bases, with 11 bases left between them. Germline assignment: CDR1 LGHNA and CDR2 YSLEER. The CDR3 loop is CASSQEGVRLNTEAFF. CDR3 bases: TGCGCCAGCAGCCAAGAAGGAGTGAGATTGAACACTGAAGCTTTCTTT.

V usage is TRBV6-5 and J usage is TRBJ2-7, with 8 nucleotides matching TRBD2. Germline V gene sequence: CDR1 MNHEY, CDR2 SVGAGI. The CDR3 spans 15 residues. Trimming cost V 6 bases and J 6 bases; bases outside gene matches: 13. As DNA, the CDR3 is TGTGCCAGCAGCAACGGGGGGGCTACCGCCCTCGAGCAGTACTTC. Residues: CASSNGGATALEQYF.

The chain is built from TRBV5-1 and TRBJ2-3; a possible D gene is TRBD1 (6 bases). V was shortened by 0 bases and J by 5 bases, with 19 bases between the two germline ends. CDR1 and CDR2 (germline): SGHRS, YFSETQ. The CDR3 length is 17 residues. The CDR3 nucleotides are TGCGCCAGCAGCTTGGATTTACGCAGGGGCAGGGAAGATACGCAGTATTTT. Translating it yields CASSLDLRRGREDTQYF.

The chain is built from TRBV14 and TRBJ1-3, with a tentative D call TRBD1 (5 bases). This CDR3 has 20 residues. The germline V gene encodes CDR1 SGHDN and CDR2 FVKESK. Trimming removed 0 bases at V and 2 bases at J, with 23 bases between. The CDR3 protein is CASSQDISFGGLVTGNTIYF. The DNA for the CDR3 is TGTGCCAGCAGCCAAGATATCAGTTTCGGGGGGTTAGTCACTGGAAACACCATATATTTT.

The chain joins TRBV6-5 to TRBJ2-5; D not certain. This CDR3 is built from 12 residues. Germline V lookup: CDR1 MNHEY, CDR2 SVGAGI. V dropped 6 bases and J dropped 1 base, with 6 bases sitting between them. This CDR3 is CASRSVQETQYF. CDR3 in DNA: TGTGCCAGCAGATCAGTCCAAGAGACCCAGTACTTC.

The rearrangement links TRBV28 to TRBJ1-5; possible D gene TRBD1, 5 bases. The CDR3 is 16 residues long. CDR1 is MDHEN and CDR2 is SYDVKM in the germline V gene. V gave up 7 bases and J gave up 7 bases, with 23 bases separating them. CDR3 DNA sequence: TGTGCCAGCAATCCCCTCACGGGGGGAGACTGGCAGCCCCAGCATTTT. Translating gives CASNPLTGGDWQPQHF.

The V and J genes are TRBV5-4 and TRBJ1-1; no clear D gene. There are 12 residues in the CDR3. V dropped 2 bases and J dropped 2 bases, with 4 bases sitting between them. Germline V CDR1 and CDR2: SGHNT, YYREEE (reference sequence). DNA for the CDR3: TGTGCCAGCAGCTTCGTTAACACTGAAGCTTTCTTT. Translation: CASSFVNTEAFF.

The CDR3, as DNA: TGTGCCAGCAGTTTATTTCTGAACACCGGGGAGCTGTTTTTT. The encoded protein is CASSLFLNTGELFF. V is TRBV28 and J is TRBJ2-2, with unresolved D. Trimming took 1 base from V and 1 from J, leaving 4 bases between them. Germline CDR1 is MDHEN and CDR2 is SYDVKM. The CDR3 loop spans 14 amino acids.

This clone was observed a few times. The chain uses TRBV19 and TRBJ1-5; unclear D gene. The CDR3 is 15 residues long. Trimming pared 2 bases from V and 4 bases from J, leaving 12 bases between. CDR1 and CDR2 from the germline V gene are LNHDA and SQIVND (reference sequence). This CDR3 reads CASSITGWGNQPQHF. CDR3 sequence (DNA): TGTGCCAGTAGTATAACGGGGTGGGGTAATCAGCCCCAGCATTTT.

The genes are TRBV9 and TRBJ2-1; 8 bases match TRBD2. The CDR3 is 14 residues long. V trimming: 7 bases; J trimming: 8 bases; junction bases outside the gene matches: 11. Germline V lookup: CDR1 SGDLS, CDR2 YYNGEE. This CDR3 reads CASQTGGPWDEQFF. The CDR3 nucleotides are TGTGCCAGCCAAACGGGGGGGCCCTGGGATGAGCAGTTCTTC.

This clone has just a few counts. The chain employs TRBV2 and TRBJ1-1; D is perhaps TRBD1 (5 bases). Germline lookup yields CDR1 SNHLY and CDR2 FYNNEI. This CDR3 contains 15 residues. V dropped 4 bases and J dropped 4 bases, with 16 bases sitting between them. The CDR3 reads CASSGSGREGTEAFF. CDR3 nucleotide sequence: TGTGCCAGCAGTGGTAGTGGCAGGGAGGGCACTGAAGCTTTCTTT.

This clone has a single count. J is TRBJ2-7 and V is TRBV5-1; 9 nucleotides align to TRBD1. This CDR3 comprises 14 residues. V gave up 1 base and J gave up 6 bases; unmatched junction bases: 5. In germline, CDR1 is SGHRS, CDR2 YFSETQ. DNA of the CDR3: TGCGCCAGCAGCTTGCGGGGACAGGGTTCCGAGCAGTACTTC. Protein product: CASSLRGQGSEQYF.

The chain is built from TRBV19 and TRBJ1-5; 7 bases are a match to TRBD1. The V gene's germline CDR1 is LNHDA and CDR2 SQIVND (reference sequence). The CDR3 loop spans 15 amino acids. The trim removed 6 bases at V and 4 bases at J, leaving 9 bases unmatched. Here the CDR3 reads CASSLTRGPNQPQHF. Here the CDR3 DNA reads TGTGCCAGTAGCCTTACTAGGGGGCCTAATCAGCCCCAGCATTTT.

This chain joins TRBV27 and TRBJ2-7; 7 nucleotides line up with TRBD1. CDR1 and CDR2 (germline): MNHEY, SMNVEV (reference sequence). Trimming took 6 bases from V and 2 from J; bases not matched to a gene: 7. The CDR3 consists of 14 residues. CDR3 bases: TGTGCCAGCAGAATTCAGGGGGTCCCCTACGAGCAGTACTTC. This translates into CASRIQGVPYEQYF.

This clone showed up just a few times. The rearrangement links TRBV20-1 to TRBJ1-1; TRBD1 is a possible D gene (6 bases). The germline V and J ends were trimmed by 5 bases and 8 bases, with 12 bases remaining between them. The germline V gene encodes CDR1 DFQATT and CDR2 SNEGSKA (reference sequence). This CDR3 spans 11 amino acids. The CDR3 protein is CSAEDTGEAFF. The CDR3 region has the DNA TGCAGTGCTGAGGATACAGGGGAAGCTTTCTTT.

CDR3 nucleotide sequence: TGCGCCAGCAGCTTGTTACAGGGCGTCCACGAGCAGTACTTC. Protein product: CASSLLQGVHEQYF. The genes are TRBV5-1 and TRBJ2-7; tentatively, D is TRBD1 (6 bases). The germline V and J ends were trimmed by 1 base and 5 bases, with 13 bases remaining between them. Germline V lookup: CDR1 SGHRS, CDR2 YFSETQ. CDR3 length: 14 residues.

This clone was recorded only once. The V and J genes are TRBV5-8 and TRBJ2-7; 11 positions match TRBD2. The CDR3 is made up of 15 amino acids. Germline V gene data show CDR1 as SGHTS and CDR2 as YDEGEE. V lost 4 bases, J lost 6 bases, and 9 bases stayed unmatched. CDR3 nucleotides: TGTGCCAGCAGCCCACTAGCGGGAGTGGCAATCGAGCAGTACTTC. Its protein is CASSPLAGVAIEQYF.

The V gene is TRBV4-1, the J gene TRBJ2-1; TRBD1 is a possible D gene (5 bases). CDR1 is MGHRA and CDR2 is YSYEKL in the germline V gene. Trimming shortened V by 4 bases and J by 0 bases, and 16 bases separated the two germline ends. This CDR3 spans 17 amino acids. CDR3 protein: CASSPFTGGSSYNEQFF. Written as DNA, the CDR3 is TGCGCCAGCAGCCCATTCACAGGCGGTAGCTCCTACAATGAGCAGTTCTTC.

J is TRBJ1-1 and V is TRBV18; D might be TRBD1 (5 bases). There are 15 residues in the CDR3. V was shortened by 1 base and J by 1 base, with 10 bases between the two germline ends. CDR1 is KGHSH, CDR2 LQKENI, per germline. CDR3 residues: CASSPRDFRNTEAFF. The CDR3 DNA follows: TGTGCCAGCTCACCACGGGACTTTAGGAACACTGAAGCTTTCTTT.